This entry features one T cell receptor beta chain sequence. Several immunoSEQ plates held equal portions of the genomic DNA taken from each subset. This table comes from immunoSEQ multiplex PCR, and its TCRdb copy is limited to in-frame clones, with some not included. Seen here are 450,000 to 600,000 clones, 79% observed once, and the top ten hold 10% to 15%. This entry comes from a study of shared clonotypes between healthy human individuals. Sequenced sample: PBMCs. This TCR derives from a woman aged 35 to 49 in good health. Some clones in this sample may be carry-over from other donors' samples.

CDR3 nucleotides: TGTGCCATCAAGGATAGCGGACAAACCTACGAGCAGTACTTC. Its protein product is CAIKDSGQTYEQYF. This rearrangement joins TRBV10-3 to TRBJ2-7, with D perhaps TRBD2 (6 bases). CDR3 length equals 14 residues. CDR1 ENHRY and CDR2 SYGVKD come from the germline V gene. Trimming shortened V by 7 bases and J by 2 bases, and 15 bases separated the two germline ends.